This T cell receptor (beta chain) was recorded in a study of blood T cell repertoires in COVID-19. Using immunoSEQ multiplex PCR, the repertoire was profiled, and TCRdb retains in-frame clones only, with some absent. This table has some 500,000 clones, approximately 90% appearing once. This CDR3 comprises 11 residues. The chain couples TRBV21-1 to TRBJ2-2; TRBD2 is the table's D call and was not checked against the DNA. TRBV21-1 is classified as a pseudogene. The origin of this receptor is a woman between 40 and 50 years old who had recovered from COVID-19. Sample: PBMCs or T cells enriched from blood (not recorded which). CDR3 protein: CASPGPGELFF. The DNA of the CDR3 is TGTGCCAGCCCCGGTCCCGGGGAGCTGTTTTTT.